This is a list of T cell receptor beta chains from one sample in a study of cytomegalovirus exposure and HLA in healthy donors. Using immunoSEQ multiplex PCR, the repertoire was profiled, and TCRdb retains in-frame clones only, with some absent. The repertoire includes 90,000 or so clones, 69% of them detected once, and 2.5% to 3% sits in the top ten. Sequenced material: PBMCs. These receptors were collected from a man aged 50-59 years in good health and CMV-seronegative. The CDR3 runs from the conserved cysteine through the conserved F or W. Each record gives: J gene, D gene, clone size, V gene, CDR3 DNA, CDR3 protein. A D gene is named only where the DNA matches it firmly. Where a row states a size, it is once, few, many or the class of an expanded clone; other rows omit it.

>TRBJ2-3|TRBD2|-|TRBV4-2
TGTGCCAGCAGCCAAGGGACTAGCGGGGGGGCCGATACGCAGTATTTT
CASSQGTSGGADTQYF
>TRBJ2-3|-|-|TRBV6-5
TGTGCCAGCAGTTACAGTCTAGCGCGCCTCACAGATACGCAGTATTTT
CASSYSLARLTDTQYF
>TRBJ1-2|-|once|TRBV5-1
TGCGCCAGCAGCTTGGAGCAGGGCGACGGCTACACCTTC
CASSLEQGDGYTF
>TRBJ2-5|TRBD2|-|TRBV18
TGTGCCAGCTCACCAACGTTAGCGGGGGACCAAGAGACCCAGTACTTC
CASSPTLAGDQETQYF
>TRBJ2-7|TRBD1|once|TRBV27
TGTGCCAGCAGTTTTTTCCCGACAGGGTCATCCTACGAGCAGTACTTC
CASSFFPTGSSYEQYF
>TRBJ2-3|TRBD2|-|TRBV4-2
TGTGCCAGCAGCCGCCTAGCGGGAGTAACAGATACGCAGTATTTT
CASSRLAGVTDTQYF
>TRBJ2-3|-|-|TRBV7-8
TGTGCCAGCAACCAGCAAGGGGCAGATACGCAGTATTTT
CASNQQGADTQYF
>TRBJ1-2|TRBD1|once|TRBV9
TGTGCCAGCAGCGTAGGGCAGGGGGAGTTTAACTATGGCTACACCTTC
CASSVGQGEFNYGYTF
>TRBJ2-2|-|few|TRBV28
TGTGCCAGCAGGGGCCACGGCGGGGCGGGGACCGGGGAGCTGTTTTTT
CASRGHGGAGTGELFF
>TRBJ2-5|-|-|TRBV4-3
TGCGCCAGCAGCCAAGAACCCGGGGATCCCCAGTACTTC
CASSQEPGDPQYF
>TRBJ1-5|-|-|TRBV7-9
TGTGCCAGCAGTCGGGGTTCCAATCAGCCCCAGCATTTT
CASSRGSNQPQHF
>TRBJ2-5|TRBD1|few|TRBV5-1
TGCGCCAGCAGCCTCGGCCTGACAGGGCTCCAAGAGACCCAGTACTTC
CASSLGLTGLQETQYF
>TRBJ2-1|-|-|TRBV28
TGTGCCAGCAGTTTTCAGGCCAGGGGCAATGAGCAGTTCTTC
CASSFQARGNEQFF
>TRBJ1-5|-|-|TRBV6-5
TGTGCCAGCAGCTACGATCCGGATCAGCCCCAGCATTTT
CASSYDPDQPQHF